Listed below are T cell receptor beta chains from one sample, sequenced in a study of neurological immune-mediated disorders. TCRdb analysed the 5' RACE reads with MiXCR anew, one entry per CDR3 protein. The sample includes roughly 67,000 distinct CDR3 sequences, under 5% seen only once; the top ten take 2.6%. Specimen: PBMCs. The receptors come from a man aged 45-60 years with multiple sclerosis. Both conserved end residues are part of each CDR3.

J: TRBJ2-5
V: TRBV7-7
CDR3: CASSPSGGLETQYF

J: TRBJ2-5
V: TRBV4-2
CDR3: CASSPRGSGGEETQYF

J: TRBJ2-3
V: TRBV7-9
CDR3: CASSSGGGLTVTQYF

J: TRBJ2-5
V: TRBV20-1
CDR3: CSATPPGYQETQYF

J: TRBJ2-1
V: TRBV13
CDR3: CASSPDRGWKDEQFF

J: TRBJ2-1
V: TRBV20-1
CDR3: CSASRGNEQFF

J: TRBJ2-4
V: TRBV27
CDR3: CASSAQDGSNIQYF

J: TRBJ2-1
V: TRBV29-1
CDR3: CSTDGRGSYNEQFF

J: TRBJ1-4
V: TRBV5-1
CDR3: CASSLPGQGHEKLFF

J: TRBJ1-1
V: TRBV20-1
CDR3: CSAGETNTEAFF

J: TRBJ1-6
V: TRBV5-5
CDR3: CASRTEAALNSPLNF

J: TRBJ2-2
V: TRBV29-1
CDR3: CSVAQGGTGELFF

J: TRBJ2-5
V: TRBV7-9
CDR3: CASSLEPGGTETQYF

J: TRBJ1-6
V: TRBV28
CDR3: CASSPPSGDSPLHF

J: TRBJ1-1
V: TRBV28
CDR3: CASAVGILNTEAFF

J: TRBJ2-7
V: TRBV20-1
CDR3: CSARDKTSGGRPYF

J: TRBJ1-2
V: TRBV10-3
CDR3: CAIRKVSGPHNYGYTF

J: TRBJ2-1
V: TRBV9
CDR3: CASSGNNEQFF

J: TRBJ2-5
V: TRBV5-1
CDR3: CASSHDRLETQYF

J: TRBJ1-4
V: TRBV12-2
CDR3: CASRLARPATEKLFF

J: TRBJ2-1
V: TRBV20-1
CDR3: CSATQGFGNEQFF

J: TRBJ2-5
V: TRBV20-1
CDR3: CSASEDSQRTQYF

J: TRBJ1-4
V: TRBV30
CDR3: CAWSVKQTAEKLFF

J: TRBJ2-1
V: TRBV5-4
CDR3: CASSLVAGGSREQFF

J: TRBJ1-4
V: TRBV20-1
CDR3: CSAPDSKRGHEKLFF

J: TRBJ1-1
V: TRBV11-2
CDR3: CASSRHEQGRVAMNTEAFF

J: TRBJ2-5
V: TRBV20-1
CDR3: CSATGGGAGETQYF